The clone carrying this TCR beta chain was picked up a small number of times. This entry is derived from a study of T cells in Graves' hyperthyroidism and ophthalmopathy. This CDR3 contains 17 residues. With 5 bases removed from V and 0 bases from J, the gap between germline ends came to 20 bases. CDR1 and CDR2 (germline): KGHSH, LQKENI. The investigators amplified TCR beta CDR3 regions from RNA transcripts. The TCR CDR3 first-round RT-PCR relied on the HTBI primer set. TCRdb processed the multiplex PCR reads anew with MiXCR; each CDR3 protein has one entry. There are roughly 740,000 distinct CDR3 sequences in the sample; about a sixth occur only once, and under 8.5% lies in the top ten.

The chain couples TRBV18 to TRBJ2-7; D possibly uses TRBD1 or TRBD2 (5 bases each). The sample consisted of blood. This clonotype originated in a man aged 18 to 29 with Graves' hyperthyroidism. This CDR3 reads CASSTTRSGHHSYEQYF. Written as DNA, the CDR3 is TGTGCCAGCTCAACCACGAGGAGCGGACACCACTCCTACGAGCAGTACTTC.